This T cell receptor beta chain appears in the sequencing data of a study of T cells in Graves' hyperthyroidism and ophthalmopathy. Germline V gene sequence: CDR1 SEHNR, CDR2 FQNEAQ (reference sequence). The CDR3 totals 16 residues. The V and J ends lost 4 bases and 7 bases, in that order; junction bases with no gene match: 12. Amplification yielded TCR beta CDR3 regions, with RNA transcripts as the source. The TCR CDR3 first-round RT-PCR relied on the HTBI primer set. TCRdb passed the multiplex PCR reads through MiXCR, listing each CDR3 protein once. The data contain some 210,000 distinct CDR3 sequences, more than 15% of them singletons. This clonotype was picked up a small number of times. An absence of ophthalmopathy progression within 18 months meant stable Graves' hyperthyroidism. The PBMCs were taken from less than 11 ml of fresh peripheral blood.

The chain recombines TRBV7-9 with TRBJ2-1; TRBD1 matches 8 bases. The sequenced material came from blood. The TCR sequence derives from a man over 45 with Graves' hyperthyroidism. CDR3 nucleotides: TGTGCCAGCAGCTCCAGATCCGGGACAGGAGCAAATGAGCAGTTCTTC. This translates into CASSSRSGTGANEQFF. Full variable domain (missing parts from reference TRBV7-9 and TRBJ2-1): DTGVSQNPRHKITKRGQNVTFRCDPISEHNRLYWYRQTLGQGPEFLTYFQNEAQLEKSRLLSDRFSAERPKGSFSTLEIQRTEQGDSAMYLCASSSRSGTGANEQFFGPGTRLTVL.